The subject of this entry is one TCR beta chain. What this receptor recognizes is not known. Qualities for individual bases were not recorded, and no much larger clone is one base off. At diagnosis, peripheral blood, uninvolved tumor-adjacent lung and tumor were collected and stored as a combination of fresh-frozen and FFPE material. This specimen belongs to a study of T cells in localized non-small cell lung cancer (dated by TCRdb to about 2020). About the full investigation: Comparing tumors with uninvolved tumor-adjacent lungs, the study looked at the T cell repertoires of fewer than 250 patients with early-stage NSCLC. All 240 or so NSCLC patients in the cohort were treatment-naive and had localized lung tumors that were resected. Of the NSCLC patients, approximately 130 were male and roughly 110 were female, and the mean age was about 69 years.

TCR beta CDR3 regions were sequenced from DNA using the immunoSEQ Assay. Concerning the study's data processing: To compute T cell density, TCR beta template counts were normalized to usable DNA, which was estimated by amplifying housekeeping genes. Richness was estimated with the preseqR package, extrapolating to 400,000 templates for PBMC samples and 120,000 templates for tissue samples. Clonality was defined by subtracting Pielou's evenness from one. To identify tissue-enriched TCRs, differential abundance testing was run on productive amino-acid clonotypes with a minimum total count of 5 and an alpha of 0.1. The Jaccard Index and the Morisita Overlap Index were used to quantify repertoire overlap between compartments. GLIPH clustered TCR beta CDR3s with public tetramer-defined viral CDR3s; viral motifs required at least three viral sequences plus V-gene enrichment. TCRdb mirrors the immuneACCESS table, restricted to in-frame sequences. Some clones are absent from its copies; in checked studies, under half trace to an unresolved V gene, and the reason for the others is unknown. V and J calls plus clone size are reproduced from that table; the DNA served to infer D and trimming. The sample has 2,500 to 3,000 clones on record, roughly 31% of them singletons. Of the sample, 7.6% falls within the top ten clones.

CDR1 and CDR2 are read off the germline V gene as SGHRS and YFSETQ. V is shortened by 1 base, J by 9 bases, and the region joining them spans 17 bases. There are 15 amino acids in the CDR3, from cysteine to phenylalanine inclusive. Solely the CDR3 DNA is kept, with 45 bases framed from the first base. Paper-wide results and their limitations: Higher blood T cell density associated with longer overall survival, while higher adjacent-lung clonality associated with shorter survival. Because the study design was exploratory, TCR variables were selected using unadjusted p-values without false-discovery rate correction. A median of around 50 of the top 100 tumor clones were detected in paired uninvolved adjacent lung, and 28 of these tumor clones were also found among the top 100 clones of the paired uninvolved adjacent lung. Uninvolved tumor-adjacent lung showed the highest T cell clonality, higher than tumor, which suggests more focused antigenic responses in the uninvolved tumor-adjacent lung. Because multi-region tumor sequencing was not done, intratumor heterogeneity could not be ruled out.

The receptor was isolated from a man aged 35 to 69 with stage II squamous cell lung carcinoma. Here the chain combines TRBV5-1 and TRBJ2-1; the D element might be TRBD1 or TRBD2, as each aligns at 6 bases. Sequenced material: lung tumor tissue, taken before any cancer treatment. The DNA reads TGCGCCAGCAGCTTGTTTCAGGGGCTTAGCGGTGAGCAGTTCTTC. This translates into CASSLFQGLSGEQFF.